This T cell receptor beta chain was recovered during a study of T cells in women clearing cervical HPV infection. Points from the study as a whole: Unknown T-cell numbers per sample may underlie the richness differences.

V lost 0 bases to trimming and J lost 1 base, with 8 bases between them. This CDR3 region has 15 residues. Germline V CDR1 and CDR2: SGHRS, YFSETQ. Measured with immunoSEQ multiplex PCR; TCRdb has only the in-frame clones, and not every one. The specimen's table records roughly 22,000 clones. To note about this clone: The antigen is unknown. The sequenced fragment ends 3 residues before the CDR3 boundary, so the rest is inferred from the germline J gene.

Sequenced input: blood buffy coat. The sequence derives from a woman between 18 and 75 years old with a cervical HPV16 infection that either progressed to CIN3+ or cleared (not recorded which). The J gene is TRBJ2-1, the V gene TRBV5-1; D is possibly TRBD2 (5 bases). Here the CDR3 reads CASSLEGGSYNEQFF. CDR3 DNA (partial): TGCGCCAGCAGCTTGGAGGGCGGGTCCTACAATGAG.